This entry lists 27 T cell receptor beta chains sequenced from one sample in a study of blood T cell repertoires in COVID-19. Using immunoSEQ multiplex PCR, the repertoire was profiled, and TCRdb retains in-frame clones only, with some absent. The profile covers fewer than 250,000 clones, with 70% to 85% appearing a single time and roughly 3.2% taken by the ten largest. Material for sequencing was PBMCs or T cells enriched from blood (not recorded which). Source of these receptors: a woman aged 25 to 39 who had recovered from COVID-19.

The V gene is TRBV7-2, the J gene TRBJ2-3; 8 bases match TRBD2. Losses at the gene ends were 5 bases for V and 1 base for J; bases not matched to a gene: 5. CDR3 length equals 15 residues. Germline V CDR1 and CDR2: SGHTA, FQGNSA. CDR3 sequence (DNA): TGTGCCAGCAGCCCCGAGCGGGGGCGCACAGATACGCAGTATTTT. It specifies CASSPERGRTDTQYF. Variable domain in full (rest from reference TRBV7-2 and TRBJ2-3): GAGVSQSPSNKVTEKGKDVELRCDPISGHTALYWYRQSLGQGLEFLIYFQGNSAPDKSGLPSDRFSAERTGGSVSTLTIQRTQQEDSAVYLCASSPERGRTDTQYFGPGTRLTVL.

This sequence joins TRBV5-8 and TRBJ2-1; 9 nucleotides line up with TRBD2. There are 18 residues in the CDR3. In germline, CDR1 is SGHTS, CDR2 YDEGEE. V shed 0 bases, J shed 0 bases, and the junction held 7 bases outside the gene matches. The CDR3 loop is CASSLERAGGRSYNEQFF. CDR3 nucleotide sequence: TGTGCCAGCAGCTTGGAGAGGGCGGGAGGGCGCTCCTACAATGAGCAGTTCTTC.

V gene TRBV4-2 combines with J gene TRBJ2-3; a possible D gene is TRBD2 (6 bases). The germline CDR1 and CDR2 sequences are LGHNA and YNFKEQ. The CDR3 spans 15 residues. With 0 bases removed from V and 1 base from J, the gap between germline ends came to 8 bases. CDR3 DNA sequence: TGTGCCAGCAGCCAAGAGCGACTAGGCACAGATACGCAGTATTTT. It yields the protein CASSQERLGTDTQYF.

This rearrangement joins TRBV9 to TRBJ2-2; 10 bases map to TRBD2. Germline V gene sequence: CDR1 SGDLS, CDR2 YYNGEE. The CDR3 runs to 16 residues. With 1 base clipped from V and 3 bases from J, the junction kept 3 bases outside the gene matches. Here the CDR3 reads CASSVLAGGYTGELFF. The CDR3, as DNA: TGTGCCAGCAGCGTATTAGCGGGGGGTTACACCGGGGAGCTGTTTTTT.

The chain couples TRBV18 to TRBJ2-1, with a tentative D call TRBD1 (6 bases). The germline V gene encodes CDR1 KGHSH and CDR2 LQKENI. The CDR3 consists of 13 residues. With 2 bases removed from V and 4 bases from J, the gap between germline ends came to 6 bases. The CDR3 loop reads CASSPGQYNEQFF. CDR3 coding DNA: TGTGCCAGCTCACCAGGACAGTACAATGAGCAGTTCTTC.

The chain has TRBV19 and TRBJ1-5, with 9 bases fitting TRBD1. J gave up 5 bases and V 7 bases, and 15 bases lay outside the gene matches. The CDR3 sequence is 17 residues long. Per germline, CDR1 LNHDA and CDR2 SQIVND (reference sequence). The CDR3 DNA sequence: TGTGCCAGTATTGCCTCGGGACAGGGTCTATATTATCAGCCCCAGCATTTT. The encoded protein is CASIASGQGLYYQPQHF.

The J gene is TRBJ2-7, the V gene TRBV30, with a weak D call TRBD1 (7 bases). Germline CDR1 GTSNPN, CDR2 SVGIG (reference sequence). Trimming removed 4 bases from V and 3 bases from J, with 10 bases in between. CDR3 length: 12 residues. CDR3 coding DNA: TGTGCCTGGACAGGGGGGAACTACGAGCAGTACTTC. This encodes CAWTGGNYEQYF.

The chain uses TRBV28 and TRBJ1-2; D is perhaps TRBD1 (5 bases). The germline V gene encodes CDR1 MDHEN and CDR2 SYDVKM. This CDR3 has 13 amino acids. The V end lost 4 bases, the J end lost 5 bases, and 11 bases lay between the germline ends. The CDR3 DNA reads TGTGCCAGCAGTTGGGGCGGGGATTATGGCTACACCTTC. Amino acids: CASSWGGDYGYTF.

The CDR3 nucleotides read TGTGCCAGCAGGCCCCTAGCGGGAGTCCCACGCTCCTACAATGAGCAGTTCTTC. As protein: CASRPLAGVPRSYNEQFF. This sequence joins TRBV2 and TRBJ2-1; 10 positions match TRBD2. Germline V gene data show CDR1 as SNHLY and CDR2 as FYNNEI. CDR3 length: 18 amino acids. The V segment lost 6 bases and the J segment 0 bases; nucleotides outside the gene matches: 11.

The chain links TRBV7-6 to TRBJ1-1; D gene ambiguous. Trimming pared 0 bases from V and 1 base from J, leaving 3 bases between. This CDR3 is built from 13 residues. Germline CDR1 SGHVS, CDR2 FNYEAQ. The CDR3: CASSLARNTEAFF. The CDR3 nucleotides are TGTGCCAGCAGCTTAGCGAGGAACACTGAAGCTTTCTTT.

This chain uses TRBV29-1 with TRBJ1-5; D gene ambiguous. Germline V gene lookup returns CDR1 SQVTM and CDR2 ANQGSEA. V lost 4 bases, J lost 3 bases, and 10 bases lay in between. The CDR3 contains 13 residues. CDR3 amino acids: CSVGTQYNQPQHF. The DNA for the CDR3 is TGCAGCGTTGGAACACAATACAATCAGCCCCAGCATTTT. The variable domain in full, completed from reference TRBV29-1 and TRBJ1-5, reads SAVISQKPSRDICQRGTSLTIQCQVDSQVTMMFWYRQQPGQSLTLIATANQGSEATYESGFVIDKFPISRPNLTFSTLTVSNMSPEDSSIYLCSVGTQYNQPQHFGDGTRLSIL.

This clone showed up just a few times. The chain carries TRBV12-3 or TRBV12-4 and TRBJ2-7, with D perhaps TRBD2 (6 bases). The CDR3 covers 13 residues. V lost 3 bases to trimming and J lost 1 base, with 7 bases between them. This chain's CDR3 is CASSFGGSYEQYF. In nucleotides, the CDR3 is TGTGCCAGCAGTTTTGGGGGGTCCTACGAGCAGTACTTC.

The CDR3 loop reads CASSWTGRSSTDTQYF. The CDR3 nucleotides are TGTGCCAGCAGCTGGACAGGGCGTTCTAGCACAGATACGCAGTATTTT. The rearrangement joins TRBV5-6 to TRBJ2-3; 8 positions agree with TRBD1. This CDR3 has 16 residues. With V trimmed by 3 bases and J by 0 bases, 6 bases remained unmatched. In germline, CDR1 is SGHDT, CDR2 YYEEEE.

The chain joins TRBV20-1 to TRBJ2-1; D unresolved. The CDR3 covers 10 residues. Germline CDR1 is DFQATT and CDR2 is SNEGSKA (reference sequence). The CDR3 sequence is CSGYLNEQFF. CDR3 sequence (DNA): TGCAGCGGGTATTTGAATGAGCAGTTCTTC.

The CDR3 region is CASSPAEGNEQFF. CDR3 nucleotide sequence: TGTGCCAGCAGCCCAGCGGAGGGCAATGAGCAGTTCTTC. The chain links TRBV9 to TRBJ2-1; perhaps TRBD2 as D (6 bases). In germline, CDR1 is SGDLS, CDR2 YYNGEE. V shed 4 bases and J shed 6 bases, with 11 bases lying between them. CDR3 length: 13 residues.

The chain employs TRBV28 and TRBJ2-7; TRBD1 agrees at 7 bases. J was trimmed by 9 bases and V by 3 bases; bases with no gene match: 8. The CDR3 runs 13 residues. In germline, CDR1 is MDHEN, CDR2 SYDVKM. CDR3 protein: CASSLTGRGLQYV. The DNA of the CDR3 is TGTGCCAGCAGTTTGACAGGGCGAGGGCTGCAGTACGTC.

V gene TRBV13 combines with J gene TRBJ2-1; 9 nucleotides match TRBD2. After removal of 5 bases from V and 5 bases from J, the junction contained 7 bases not matched to a gene. The CDR3 contains 15 residues. CDR1 PRHDT and CDR2 FYEKMQ come from the germline V gene (reference sequence). CDR3 region: CASSPWLAGHNEQFF. CDR3 coding DNA: TGTGCCAGCAGCCCCTGGCTAGCGGGGCACAATGAGCAGTTCTTC.

The chain recombines TRBV4-1 with TRBJ1-6; no firm D call. V gave up 5 bases and J gave up 4 bases, with 18 bases separating them. Germline V gene lookup returns CDR1 MGHRA and CDR2 YSYEKL. CDR3 length: 17 amino acids. The CDR3 coding sequence is TGCGCCAGCAGCACAAGGGCGGGCGCAGAGTATAATTCACCCCTCCACTTT. Translating it yields CASSTRAGAEYNSPLHF.

The chain employs TRBV7-8 and TRBJ2-2; 7 nucleotides line up with TRBD1. This CDR3 spans 15 amino acids. J lost 6 bases, V lost 5 bases, and 9 bases had no gene match. Germline CDR1 SGHVS, CDR2 FQNEAQ. The chain's CDR3 is CASSRNDRVAGELFF. The CDR3 DNA reads TGTGCCAGCAGCCGAAACGACAGGGTGGCCGGGGAGCTGTTTTTT.

This chain uses TRBV20-1 with TRBJ1-5, with 8 bases fitting TRBD1. This CDR3 comprises 13 residues. CDR1 is DFQATT and CDR2 is SNEGSKA in the germline V gene (reference sequence). Losses at the gene ends were 3 bases for V and 5 bases for J; bases not matched to a gene: 3. The chain's CDR3 is CSASQGADQPQHF. In DNA, the CDR3 is TGCAGTGCTAGTCAGGGGGCCGATCAGCCCCAGCATTTT.

The chain carries TRBV18 and TRBJ2-5; 7 bases align to TRBD2. The CDR3 runs to 15 residues. Trimming took 4 bases from V and 5 from J; bases not matched to a gene: 10. Germline CDR1 KGHSH, CDR2 LQKENI. As DNA, the CDR3 is TGTGCCAGCTCACTAGGAAGCGGGGCTGGGGAGACCCAGTACTTC. Protein product: CASSLGSGAGETQYF.

The genes are TRBV29-1 and TRBJ2-5; perhaps TRBD2 as D (6 bases). CDR3 size: 11 residues. Germline CDR1 reads SQVTM; CDR2 reads ANQGSEA. Here the CDR3 DNA reads TGCTCCGGCGGGGACCTAAAGACCCAGTACTTC. It codes for CSGGDLKTQYF.

J is TRBJ1-1 and V is TRBV7-3, with 10 nucleotides matching TRBD1. The length of the CDR3 is 19 residues. Germline V CDR1 and CDR2: SGHTA, FQGTGA. V shed 4 bases, J shed 3 bases, and the junction held 17 bases outside the gene matches. In DNA form, the CDR3 reads TGTGCCAGCAGCTCGGTCCCGGGACAGGGGAATGGTAAGGACACTGAAGCTTTCTTT. Its protein is CASSSVPGQGNGKDTEAFF.

The chain joins TRBV28 to TRBJ1-1; 8 nucleotides line up with TRBD1. The CDR3 extends over 16 amino acids. J gave up 2 bases and V 7 bases, and 12 bases lay outside the gene matches. In germline, CDR1 is MDHEN, CDR2 SYDVKM. CDR3 amino acids: CASTPRGQGANTEAFF. CDR3 DNA: TGTGCCAGCACCCCCCGCGGGCAGGGGGCCAACACTGAAGCTTTCTTT.

This rearrangement joins TRBV29-1 to TRBJ2-2; 12 nucleotides line up with TRBD1. The CDR3 has 12 residues. The ends lost 7 bases at V and 7 bases at J; junction bases unmatched: 1. The germline V gene has CDR1 SQVTM and CDR2 ANQGSEA. The CDR3 reads CSGDRGHGELFF. CDR3 DNA sequence: TGCAGCGGGGACAGGGGGCACGGGGAGCTGTTTTTT.

J is TRBJ1-2 and V is TRBV10-1, with D possibly TRBD1 on 6 matching bases. Trimming removed 8 bases from V and 7 bases from J, with 17 bases in between. Germline V CDR1 and CDR2: WNHNN, SYGVQD (reference sequence). CDR3 length: 13 residues. The CDR3 loop reads CASSPGGAGGYTF. The CDR3 region has the DNA TGCGCCAGCTCGCCGGGGGGCGCCGGTGGCTACACCTTC.

The V and J genes are TRBV6-5 and TRBJ1-2, with D unclear. The CDR3 is 13 amino acids. V shed 0 bases and J shed 5 bases, with 7 bases lying between them. Looked up from germline, CDR1 is MNHEY and CDR2 is SVGAGI. CDR3 in DNA: TGTGCCAGCAGTTACTCGGGGAGTTATGGCTACACCTTC. Translation gives CASSYSGSYGYTF.